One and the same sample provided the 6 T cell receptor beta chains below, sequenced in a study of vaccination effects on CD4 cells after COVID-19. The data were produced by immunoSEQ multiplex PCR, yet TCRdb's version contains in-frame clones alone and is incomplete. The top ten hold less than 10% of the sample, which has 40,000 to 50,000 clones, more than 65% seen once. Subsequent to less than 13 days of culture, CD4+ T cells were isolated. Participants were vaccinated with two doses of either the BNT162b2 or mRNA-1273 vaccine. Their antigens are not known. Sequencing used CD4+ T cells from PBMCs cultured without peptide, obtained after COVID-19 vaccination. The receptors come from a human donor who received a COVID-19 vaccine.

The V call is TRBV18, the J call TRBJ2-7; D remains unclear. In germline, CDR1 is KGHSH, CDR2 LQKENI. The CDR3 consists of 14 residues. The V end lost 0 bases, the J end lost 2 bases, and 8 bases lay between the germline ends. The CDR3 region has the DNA TGTGCCAGCTCACCACCCGGCAGAGCCTACGAGCAGTACTTC. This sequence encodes CASSPPGRAYEQYF.

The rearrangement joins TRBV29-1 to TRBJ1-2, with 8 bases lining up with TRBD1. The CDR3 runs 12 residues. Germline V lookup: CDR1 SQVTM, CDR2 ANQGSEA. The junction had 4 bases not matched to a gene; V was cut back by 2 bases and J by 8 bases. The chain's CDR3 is CSVEQGAGGYTF. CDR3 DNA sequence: TGCAGCGTTGAACAGGGGGCAGGAGGCTACACCTTC.

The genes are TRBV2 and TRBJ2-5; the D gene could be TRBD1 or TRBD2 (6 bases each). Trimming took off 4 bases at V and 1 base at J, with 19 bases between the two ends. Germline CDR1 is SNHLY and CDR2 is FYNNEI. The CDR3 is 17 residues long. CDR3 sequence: CASSGGAAQRVQETQYF. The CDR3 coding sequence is TGTGCCAGCAGTGGGGGGGCAGCCCAAAGGGTCCAAGAGACCCAGTACTTC.

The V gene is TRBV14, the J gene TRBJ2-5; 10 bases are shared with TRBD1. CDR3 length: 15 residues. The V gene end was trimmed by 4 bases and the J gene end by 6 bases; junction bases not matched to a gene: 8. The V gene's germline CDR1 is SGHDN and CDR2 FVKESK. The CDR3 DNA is TGTGCCAGCAGCCCCGCCCGGGGACAGGGGCAGACCCAGTACTTC. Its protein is CASSPARGQGQTQYF.

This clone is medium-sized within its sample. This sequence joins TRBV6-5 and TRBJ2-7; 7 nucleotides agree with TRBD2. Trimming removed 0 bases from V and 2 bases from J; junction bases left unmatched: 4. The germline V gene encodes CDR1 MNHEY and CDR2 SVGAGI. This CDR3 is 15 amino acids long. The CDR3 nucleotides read TGTGCCAGCAGTTACTCGACGGGACTAACCTACGAGCAGTACTTC. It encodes CASSYSTGLTYEQYF.

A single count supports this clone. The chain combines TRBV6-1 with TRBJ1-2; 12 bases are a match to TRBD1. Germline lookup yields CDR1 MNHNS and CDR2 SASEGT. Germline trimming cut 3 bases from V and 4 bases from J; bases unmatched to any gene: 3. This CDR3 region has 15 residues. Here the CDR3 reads CASSEGTGGFYGYTF. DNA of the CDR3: TGTGCCAGCAGTGAGGGGACAGGGGGCTTCTATGGCTACACCTTC.